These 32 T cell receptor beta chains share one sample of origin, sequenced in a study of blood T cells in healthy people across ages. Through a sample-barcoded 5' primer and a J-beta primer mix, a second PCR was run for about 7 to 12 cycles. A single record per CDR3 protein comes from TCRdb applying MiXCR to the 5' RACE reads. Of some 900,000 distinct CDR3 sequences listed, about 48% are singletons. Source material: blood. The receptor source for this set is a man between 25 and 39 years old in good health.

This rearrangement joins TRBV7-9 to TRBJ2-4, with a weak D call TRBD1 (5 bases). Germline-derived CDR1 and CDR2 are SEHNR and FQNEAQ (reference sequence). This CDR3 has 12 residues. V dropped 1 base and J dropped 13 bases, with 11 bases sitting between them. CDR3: CASSLESHRQYF. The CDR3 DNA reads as TGTGCCAGCAGCTTAGAGTCCCACAGGCAGTACTTC. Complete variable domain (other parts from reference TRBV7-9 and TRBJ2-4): DTGVSQNPRHKITKRGQNVTFRCDPISEHNRLYWYRQTLGQGPEFLTYFQNEAQLEKSRLLSDRFSAERPKGSFSTLEIQRTEQGDSAMYLCASSLESHRQYFGAGTRLSVL.

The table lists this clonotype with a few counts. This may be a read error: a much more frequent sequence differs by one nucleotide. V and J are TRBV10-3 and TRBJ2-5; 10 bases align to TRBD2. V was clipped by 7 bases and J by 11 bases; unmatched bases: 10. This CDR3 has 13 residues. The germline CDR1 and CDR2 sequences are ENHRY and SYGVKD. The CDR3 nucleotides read TGTGCCATCAAGAGCGGGGGGGCAGATGAGCAGTACTTC. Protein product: CAIKSGGADEQYF.

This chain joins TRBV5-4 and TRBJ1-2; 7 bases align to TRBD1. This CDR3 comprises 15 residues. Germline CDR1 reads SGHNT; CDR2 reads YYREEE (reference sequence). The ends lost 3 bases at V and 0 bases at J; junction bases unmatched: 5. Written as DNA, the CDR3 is TGTGCCAGCAGCTCGCGGGACAGCCCTAACTATGGCTACACCTTC. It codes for CASSSRDSPNYGYTF.

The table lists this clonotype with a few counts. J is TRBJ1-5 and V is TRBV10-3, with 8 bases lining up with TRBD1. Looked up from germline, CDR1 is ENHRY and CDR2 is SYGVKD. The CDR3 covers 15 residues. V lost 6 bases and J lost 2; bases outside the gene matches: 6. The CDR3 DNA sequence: TGTGCCATCAGGCCAGGGGGCGCGGGCAATCAGCCCCAGCATTTT. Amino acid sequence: CAIRPGGAGNQPQHF.

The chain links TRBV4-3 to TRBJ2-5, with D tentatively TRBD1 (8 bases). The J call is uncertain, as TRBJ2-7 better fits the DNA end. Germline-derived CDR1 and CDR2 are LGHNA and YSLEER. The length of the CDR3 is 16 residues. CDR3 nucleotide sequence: TGCGCCAGCAGCCAAGAGTGGACAGGGACTAATTACGAGCAGTACTTC. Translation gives CASSQEWTGTNYEQYF.

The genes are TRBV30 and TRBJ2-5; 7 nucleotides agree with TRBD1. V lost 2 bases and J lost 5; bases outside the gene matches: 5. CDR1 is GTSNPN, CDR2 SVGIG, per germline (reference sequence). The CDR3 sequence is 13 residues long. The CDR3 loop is CAWSRDRVETQYF. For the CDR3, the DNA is TGTGCCTGGAGTCGCGACAGGGTCGAGACCCAGTACTTC.

CDR3: CASSAAPAGGRNEQFF. As DNA, the CDR3 is TGTGCCAGCAGTGCCGCTCCAGCGGGGGGGAGGAATGAGCAGTTCTTC. The chain couples TRBV6-4 to TRBJ2-1; 10 bases are a match to TRBD2. Germline V lookup: CDR1 MRHNA, CDR2 SNTAGT. V gave up 4 bases and J gave up 7 bases; unmatched junction bases: 10. The length of the CDR3 is 16 residues.

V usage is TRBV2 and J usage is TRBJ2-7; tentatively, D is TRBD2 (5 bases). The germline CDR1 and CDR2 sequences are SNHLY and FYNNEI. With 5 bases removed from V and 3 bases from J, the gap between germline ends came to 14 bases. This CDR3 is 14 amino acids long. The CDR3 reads CASSPRRQSYEQYF. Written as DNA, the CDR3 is TGTGCCAGCAGTCCTCGGAGGCAGAGCTACGAGCAGTACTTC.

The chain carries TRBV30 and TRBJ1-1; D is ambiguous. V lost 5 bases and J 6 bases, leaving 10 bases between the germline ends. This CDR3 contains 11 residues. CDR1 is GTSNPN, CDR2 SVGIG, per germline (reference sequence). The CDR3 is CAWLRTAEAFF. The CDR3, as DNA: TGTGCCTGGCTTAGGACTGCTGAAGCTTTCTTT. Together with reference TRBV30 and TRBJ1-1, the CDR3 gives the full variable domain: SQTIHQWPATLVQPVGSPLSLECTVEGTSNPNLYWYRQAAGRGLQLLFYSVGIGQISSEVPQNLSASRPQDRQFILSSKKLLLSDSGFYLCAWLRTAEAFFGQGTRLTVV.

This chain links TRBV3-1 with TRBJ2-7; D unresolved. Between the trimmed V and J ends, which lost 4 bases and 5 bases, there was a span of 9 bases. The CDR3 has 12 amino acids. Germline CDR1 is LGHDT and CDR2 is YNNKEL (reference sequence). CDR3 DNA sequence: TGTGCCAGCAGCCCCCGAAGCCACGAGCAGTACTTC. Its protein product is CASSPRSHEQYF.

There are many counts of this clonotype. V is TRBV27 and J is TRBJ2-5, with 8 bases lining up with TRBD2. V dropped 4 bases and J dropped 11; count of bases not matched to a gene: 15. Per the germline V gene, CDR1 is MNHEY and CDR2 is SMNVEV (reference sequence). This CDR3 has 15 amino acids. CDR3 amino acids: CASSWGTRSSGEQYF. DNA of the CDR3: TGTGCCAGCAGTTGGGGGACTAGATCTTCCGGAGAGCAGTACTTC.

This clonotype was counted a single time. The CDR3 sequence: CSARGLGDEQYF. DNA of the CDR3: TGCAGTGCTAGAGGTTTGGGCGACGAGCAGTACTTC. The chain recombines TRBV20-1 with TRBJ2-7; unclear D gene. CDR1 is DFQATT, CDR2 SNEGSKA, per germline (reference sequence). This CDR3 has 12 residues. Trimming stripped 1 base from V and 5 bases from J, with 9 bases between.

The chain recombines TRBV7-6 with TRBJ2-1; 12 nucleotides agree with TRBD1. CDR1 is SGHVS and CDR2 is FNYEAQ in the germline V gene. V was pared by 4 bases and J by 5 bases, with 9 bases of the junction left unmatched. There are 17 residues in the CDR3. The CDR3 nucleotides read TGTGCCAGCAGCTCAGACCCCGGGACAGGGGGCAACAATGAGCAGTTCTTC. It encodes CASSSDPGTGGNNEQFF.

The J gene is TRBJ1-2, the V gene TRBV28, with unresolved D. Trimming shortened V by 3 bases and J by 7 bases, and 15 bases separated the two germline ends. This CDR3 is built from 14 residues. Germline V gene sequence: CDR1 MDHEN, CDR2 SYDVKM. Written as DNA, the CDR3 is TGTGCCAGCAGTTTGCAGGTTTCCAGTGGTGGCTACACCTTC. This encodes CASSLQVSSGGYTF.

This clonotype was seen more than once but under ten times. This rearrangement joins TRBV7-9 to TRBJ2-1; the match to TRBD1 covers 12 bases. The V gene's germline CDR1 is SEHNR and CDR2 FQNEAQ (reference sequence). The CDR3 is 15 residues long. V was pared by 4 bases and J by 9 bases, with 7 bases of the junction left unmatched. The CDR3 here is CASSSMGQGAREQFF. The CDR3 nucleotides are TGTGCCAGCAGCTCCATGGGACAGGGGGCGCGTGAGCAGTTCTTC.

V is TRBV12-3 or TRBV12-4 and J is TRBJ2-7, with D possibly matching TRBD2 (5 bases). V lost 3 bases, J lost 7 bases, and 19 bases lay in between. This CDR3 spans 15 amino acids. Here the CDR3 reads CASSFRGSWGNEQYF. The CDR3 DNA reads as TGTGCCAGCAGTTTCCGAGGGTCATGGGGAAATGAGCAGTACTTC.

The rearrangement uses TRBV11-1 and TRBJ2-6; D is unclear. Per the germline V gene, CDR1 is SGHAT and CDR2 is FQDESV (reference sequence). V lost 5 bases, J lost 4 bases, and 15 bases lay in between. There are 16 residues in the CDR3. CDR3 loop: CASSPSAGFGANVLTF. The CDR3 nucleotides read TGTGCCAGCAGCCCCAGCGCCGGGTTCGGGGCCAACGTCCTGACTTTC.

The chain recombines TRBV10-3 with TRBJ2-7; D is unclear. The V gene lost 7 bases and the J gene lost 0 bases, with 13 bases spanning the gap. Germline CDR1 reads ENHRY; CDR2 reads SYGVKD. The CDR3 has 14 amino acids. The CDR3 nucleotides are TGTGCCATCACGGAGACTCCGAGCTCCTACGAGCAGTACTTC. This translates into CAITETPSSYEQYF.

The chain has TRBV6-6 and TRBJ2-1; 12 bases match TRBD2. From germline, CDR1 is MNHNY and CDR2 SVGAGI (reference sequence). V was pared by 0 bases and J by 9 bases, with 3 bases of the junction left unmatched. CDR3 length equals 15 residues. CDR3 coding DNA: TGTGCCAGCAGTTACTCGACTAGCGGGGGTGGTGAGCAGTTCTTC. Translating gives CASSYSTSGGGEQFF.

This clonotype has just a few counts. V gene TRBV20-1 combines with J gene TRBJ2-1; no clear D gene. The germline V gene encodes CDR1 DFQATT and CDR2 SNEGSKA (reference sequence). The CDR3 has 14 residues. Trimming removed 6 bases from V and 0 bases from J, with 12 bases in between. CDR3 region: CSANRGYSYNEQFF. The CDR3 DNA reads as TGCAGTGCAAACCGAGGCTACTCCTACAATGAGCAGTTCTTC.

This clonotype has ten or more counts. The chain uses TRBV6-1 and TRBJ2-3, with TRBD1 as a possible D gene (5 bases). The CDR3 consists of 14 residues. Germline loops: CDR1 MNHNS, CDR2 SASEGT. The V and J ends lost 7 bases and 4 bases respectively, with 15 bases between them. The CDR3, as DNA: TGTGCCAGCATTGGAACTCCAGGGTCAGATACGCAGTATTTT. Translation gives CASIGTPGSDTQYF.

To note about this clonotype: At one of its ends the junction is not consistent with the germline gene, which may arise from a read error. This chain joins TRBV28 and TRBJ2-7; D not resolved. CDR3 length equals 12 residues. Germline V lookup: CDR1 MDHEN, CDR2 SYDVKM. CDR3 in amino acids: CASNDVSYEQYF. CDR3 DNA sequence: TGTGCTAGCAACGACGTGTCCTACGAGCAGTACTTC.

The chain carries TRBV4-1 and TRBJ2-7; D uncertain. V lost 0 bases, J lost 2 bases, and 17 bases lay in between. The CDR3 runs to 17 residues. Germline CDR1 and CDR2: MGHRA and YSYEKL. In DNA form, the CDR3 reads TGCGCCAGCAGCCAAGAGGCCCCGCATCTCCTTACCTACGAGCAGTACTTC. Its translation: CASSQEAPHLLTYEQYF.

The CDR3 protein is CAISTTGSQETQFF. CDR3 coding DNA: TGTGCCATCAGTACGACAGGGTCCCAAGAGACCCAGTTCTTC. The chain is built from TRBV10-3 and TRBJ2-5, with 7 bases matching TRBD1. The tail of the sequence fits TRBJ2-1 better, so the J call may be wrong. Germline V CDR1 and CDR2: ENHRY, SYGVKD. CDR3 length: 14 residues.

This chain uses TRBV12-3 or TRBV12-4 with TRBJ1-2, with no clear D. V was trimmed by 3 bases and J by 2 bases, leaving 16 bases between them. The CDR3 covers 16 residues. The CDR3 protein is CASSFSGRHSNYGYTF. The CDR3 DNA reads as TGTGCCAGCAGTTTTAGTGGTAGACATTCAAACTATGGCTACACCTTC.

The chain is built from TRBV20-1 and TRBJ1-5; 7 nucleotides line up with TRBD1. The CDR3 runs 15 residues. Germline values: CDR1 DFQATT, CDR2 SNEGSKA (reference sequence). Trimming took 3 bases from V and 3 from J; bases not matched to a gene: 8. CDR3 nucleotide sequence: TGCAGTGCTAGCCGACCTACAGGGGCCAATCAGCCCCAGCATTTT. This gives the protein CSASRPTGANQPQHF.

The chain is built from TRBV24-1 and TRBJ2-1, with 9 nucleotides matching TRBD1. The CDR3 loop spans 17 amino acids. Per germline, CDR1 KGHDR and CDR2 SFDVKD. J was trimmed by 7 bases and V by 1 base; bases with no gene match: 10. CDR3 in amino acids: CATSDFGTGKMVNEQFF. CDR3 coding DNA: TGTGCCACCAGTGATTTCGGGACAGGGAAAATGGTGAATGAGCAGTTCTTC.

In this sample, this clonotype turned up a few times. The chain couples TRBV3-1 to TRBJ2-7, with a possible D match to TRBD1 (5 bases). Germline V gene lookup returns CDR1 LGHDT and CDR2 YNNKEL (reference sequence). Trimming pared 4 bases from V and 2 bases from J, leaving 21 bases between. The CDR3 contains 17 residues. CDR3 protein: CASSPFNDRKLTYEQYF. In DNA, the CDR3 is TGTGCCAGCAGCCCCTTCAACGACAGAAAATTAACCTACGAGCAGTACTTC.

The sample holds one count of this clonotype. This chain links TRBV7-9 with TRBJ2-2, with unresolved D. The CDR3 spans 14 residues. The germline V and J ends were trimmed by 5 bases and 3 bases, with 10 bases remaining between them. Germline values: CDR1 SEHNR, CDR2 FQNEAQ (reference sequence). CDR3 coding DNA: TGTGCCAGCAGCCCCTATGTGGACACCGGGGAGCTGTTTTTT. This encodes CASSPYVDTGELFF. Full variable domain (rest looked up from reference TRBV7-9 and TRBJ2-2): DTGVSQNPRHKITKRGQNVTFRCDPISEHNRLYWYRQTLGQGPEFLTYFQNEAQLEKSRLLSDRFSAERPKGSFSTLEIQRTEQGDSAMYLCASSPYVDTGELFFGEGSRLTVL.

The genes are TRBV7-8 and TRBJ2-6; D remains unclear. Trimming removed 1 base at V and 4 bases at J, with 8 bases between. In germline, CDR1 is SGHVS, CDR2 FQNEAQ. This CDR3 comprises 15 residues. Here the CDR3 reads CASSLGYRGANVLTF. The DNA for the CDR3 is TGTGCCAGCAGCTTAGGTTATCGAGGGGCCAACGTCCTGACTTTC.

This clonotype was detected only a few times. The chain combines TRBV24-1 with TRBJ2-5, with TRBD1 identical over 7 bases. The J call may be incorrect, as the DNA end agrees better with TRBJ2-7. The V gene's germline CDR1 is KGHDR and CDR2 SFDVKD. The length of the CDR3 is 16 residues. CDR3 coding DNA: TGTGCCACCAGTGATCCTGGGGGCGACAGGGCCTACGAGCAGTACTTC. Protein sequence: CATSDPGGDRAYEQYF.

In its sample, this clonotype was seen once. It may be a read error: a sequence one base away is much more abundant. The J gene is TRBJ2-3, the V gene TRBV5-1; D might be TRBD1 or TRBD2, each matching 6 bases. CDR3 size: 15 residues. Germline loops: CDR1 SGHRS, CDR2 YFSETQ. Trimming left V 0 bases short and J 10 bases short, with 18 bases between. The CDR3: CASSLGGADSDAQYF. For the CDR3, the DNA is TGCGCCAGCAGCTTGGGGGGGGCCGATTCCGATGCGCAGTATTTT.